A selection of T cell receptor beta chains follows, all from one sample in a study of OX40 agonist ivuxolimab in advanced cancers. Profiling relied on immunoSEQ multiplex PCR, and the TCRdb table lists in-frame clones only, not all of them. The profile covers tens of thousands of clones, with around 88% appearing a single time and roughly 3% taken by the ten largest. This specimen was CD4+ or CD8+ T cells sorted from blood, taken in a trial of the OX40 agonist ivuxolimab. The source of these receptors is an adult with an advanced solid tumor such as melanoma, head and neck, liver or kidney cancer. Each CDR3 is given with its conserved first and last residue.

v_gene	j_gene	CDR3aa
TRBV28	TRBJ1-3	CASSLDRRGNTIYF
TRBV4-2	TRBJ1-1	CASSPRGTANTEAFF
TRBV28	TRBJ2-2	CASSLGVGELFF
TRBV6-1	TRBJ2-1	CASTGSGGGGDEQFF
TRBV6-6	TRBJ1-3	CASSYAGSGNTIYF
TRBV5-4	TRBJ2-3	CASSLDSRSTDTQYF
TRBV10-1	TRBJ2-5	CASSDTGTEETQYF
TRBV28	TRBJ2-5	CASSFSGRVTQQETQYF
TRBV30	TRBJ1-1	CAWSVPGRNTEAFF
TRBV11-1	TRBJ2-7	CASSLDTLYEQYF
TRBV12-5	TRBJ2-5	CASGLGETQYF
TRBV10-3	-	CAIRVASGSNEQYF
TRBV5-1	TRBJ1-1	CASRMKTDQAFF
TRBV6-1	-	CASSPPVGYEQYF
TRBV5-6	TRBJ1-1	CASSFLEGRVFAFF
TRBV7-3	TRBJ2-2	CASSLYSNTGELFF
TRBV18	TRBJ1-2	CASSPVRPGYGYTF
TRBV6-5	TRBJ1-2	CASSYSGNGYTF
TRBV19	TRBJ1-5	CASSTTGGRQPQHF
TRBV6-5	TRBJ2-7	CASRENYEQYF
TRBV28	-	CASSLGLAGTIQALFEQYF
TRBV5-1	TRBJ2-3	CASTMGGLDTQYF
TRBV7-3	TRBJ2-1	CASSSQGGEQFF
TRBV25-1	TRBJ2-1	CASSGDRYNEQFF
TRBV6-6	TRBJ2-1	CASRSSGTSYNEQFF
TRBV25-1	TRBJ2-3	CASTASTDTQYF
TRBV2	TRBJ1-2	CASSVGYGYTF
TRBV7-9	TRBJ1-2	CASSPGGMRGYTF
TRBV6-1	TRBJ2-1	CASSLRLNNEQFF
TRBV19	TRBJ2-7	CASSIKGYEQYF
TRBV2	TRBJ1-1	CASSGGRGGLDTEAFF
TRBV2	TRBJ2-5	CAWGAQQETQYF
TRBV30	TRBJ2-7	CAWSTPGGNREQYF
TRBV7-3	TRBJ2-5	CASSKTSGYQETQYF
TRBV30	TRBJ2-1	CAWGKGAGSNEQFF